This TCR beta chain was sequenced for a study of T-cell memory formation after mild COVID-19. Remarks on this clonotype: Its antigen is unidentified.

TCRdb recomputed calls from the 5' RACE reads with MiXCR, one row per CDR3 protein. The sample lists about 320,000 distinct CDR3 sequences, roughly an eighth occurring once. Findings and limits, study-wide: There was no confirmation that second-wave clones peaking on day 37 were SARS-CoV-2 specific. That cross-reactive memory joined was suggested by some responding clones appearing in pre-infection memory. A balance of CD4 and CD8 characterized clones contracting day 15 to 85, whereas later expanders leaned CD4+.

The length of the CDR3 is 16 residues. Trimming shortened V by 0 bases and J by 3 bases, and 15 bases separated the two germline ends. Germline CDR1 and CDR2: SGHRS and YFSETQ. This receptor was taken from a man between 18 and 29 years old who had mild COVID-19 (a few samples of this study predate the infection). Cell type and time point are not known. The genes are TRBV5-1 and TRBJ2-5; either TRBD1 or TRBD2 may supply D (5 bases each). Sequencing used PBMCs or a T cell subset sorted from them (not recorded which). In DNA, the CDR3 is TGCGCCAGCAGCTTGGAATCCGGGCGAGGGGAAGAGACCCAGTACTTC. This codes for CASSLESGRGEETQYF. The variable domain in full, completed from reference TRBV5-1 and TRBJ2-5, reads KAGVTQTPRYLIKTRGQQVTLSCSPISGHRSVSWYQQTPGQGLQFLFEYFSETQRNKGNFPGRFSGRQFSNSRSEMNVSTLELGDSALYLCASSLESGRGEETQYFGPGTRLLVL.